One sample yielded the 31 T cell receptor beta chains listed below, sequenced in a study of T cell responses to AZD1222 COVID-19 vaccine. Profiled with immunoSEQ multiplex PCR; TCRdb holds only in-frame clones, not every one. The top ten clones hold 0.55% of a sample with hundreds of thousands of clones, almost 95% of them seen once. The material was peripheral blood, obtained 28 days after the second AZD1222 dose. The receptors were gathered from an adult who received the AZD1222 COVID-19 vaccine.

J is TRBJ2-7 and V is TRBV28; TRBD2 matches 7 bases. Trimming removed 6 bases from V and 7 bases from J; junction bases left unmatched: 6. Germline CDR1 MDHEN, CDR2 SYDVKM. The CDR3 contains 12 residues. This CDR3 reads CASRGGTREQYF. For the CDR3, the DNA is TGTGCCAGCAGGGGAGGGACGAGGGAGCAGTACTTC.

The chain recombines TRBV7-8 with TRBJ1-4, with D possibly being TRBD1 (5 bases). Trimming cost V 8 bases and J 4 bases, with 11 bases left between them. Germline V gene sequence: CDR1 SGHVS, CDR2 FQNEAQ. The CDR3 has 13 amino acids. The chain's CDR3 is CASAQGGNEKLFF. The CDR3 DNA reads TGTGCCAGCGCCCAGGGAGGTAATGAAAAACTGTTTTTT.

The CDR3, as DNA: TGTGCCTGGAGTGTAATGGCGGGAGGCTACAATGAGCAGTTCTTC. Translated, it gives CAWSVMAGGYNEQFF. The rearrangement uses TRBV30 and TRBJ2-1, with 8 bases lining up with TRBD2. Germline CDR1 GTSNPN, CDR2 SVGIG (reference sequence). With 0 bases clipped from V and 3 bases from J, the junction kept 4 bases outside the gene matches. This CDR3 has 15 amino acids. Filled out from reference TRBV30 and TRBJ2-1, the complete variable domain reads SQTIHQWPATLVQPVGSPLSLECTVEGTSNPNLYWYRQAAGRGLQLLFYSVGIGQISSEVPQNLSASRPQDRQFILSSKKLLLSDSGFYLCAWSVMAGGYNEQFFGPGTRLTVL.

The genes are TRBV4-1 and TRBJ2-2; 12 bases fit TRBD2. Germline V gene data show CDR1 as MGHRA and CDR2 as YSYEKL. The CDR3 totals 17 residues. Trimming at V came to 3 bases and at J to 5 bases, leaving 7 bases not matched to a gene. This CDR3 is CASSQRLAGARTGELFF. The DNA of the CDR3 is TGCGCCAGCAGCCAGAGACTAGCGGGAGCGCGTACCGGGGAGCTGTTTTTT.

The rearrangement joins TRBV3-1 (or the pseudogene TRBV3-2) to TRBJ1-1; D not certain. With 4 bases removed from V and 0 bases from J, the gap between germline ends came to 6 bases. Looked up from germline, CDR1 is LGHDT and CDR2 is YNNKEL (reference sequence). CDR3 size: 13 residues. CDR3 sequence (DNA): TGTGCCAGCAGCCTCACAGTGAACACTGAAGCTTTCTTT. Translating gives CASSLTVNTEAFF.

Only one count was recorded for this clone. This CDR3 is CASSIPGQGNNEQFF. In DNA form, the CDR3 reads TGTGCCAGTAGTATACCGGGACAGGGCAACAATGAGCAGTTCTTC. The chain links TRBV19 to TRBJ2-1, with TRBD1 identical over 9 bases. The CDR3 extends over 15 amino acids. Trimming removed 2 bases from V and 5 bases from J; junction bases left unmatched: 4. Germline V gives CDR1 LNHDA, CDR2 SQIVND (reference sequence).

The genes are TRBV12-5 and TRBJ2-1, with D perhaps TRBD2 (5 bases). Germline CDR1 reads LGHNT; CDR2 reads FRNRAP. V was clipped by 5 bases and J by 5 bases, with 7 bases between them. CDR3 length equals 12 residues. This chain's CDR3 is CASGISDNEQFF. Here the CDR3 DNA reads TGTGCTAGTGGTATTAGCGACAATGAGCAGTTCTTC. Full variable domain (rest looked up from reference TRBV12-5 and TRBJ2-1): DARVTQTPRHKVTEMGQEVTMRCQPILGHNTVFWYRQTMMQGLELLAYFRNRAPLDDSGMPKDRFSAEMPDATLATLKIQPSEPRDSAVYFCASGISDNEQFFGPGTRLTVL.

This clone was recorded once. V gene TRBV10-3 combines with J gene TRBJ2-2; a possible D gene is TRBD2 (6 bases). Per the germline V gene, CDR1 is ENHRY and CDR2 is SYGVKD. This CDR3 contains 16 residues. V was trimmed by 3 bases and J by 6 bases, leaving 17 bases between them. CDR3 protein: CAISDTKSSGAGELFF. The CDR3 DNA sequence: TGTGCCATCAGTGACACGAAGTCCTCGGGGGCCGGGGAGCTGTTTTTT.

This clone was seen a single time. The chain joins TRBV7-2 to TRBJ2-4, with D tentatively TRBD1 (5 bases). The germline V gene has CDR1 SGHTA and CDR2 FQGNSA. Trimming removed 6 bases from V and 6 bases from J, with 12 bases in between. This CDR3 spans 13 amino acids. The CDR3 spells CASRQVGLNIQYF. Written as DNA, the CDR3 is TGTGCCAGCAGACAGGTGGGGCTAAACATTCAGTACTTC. The full variable domain, with the rest looked up from reference TRBV7-2 and TRBJ2-4, is GAGVSQSPSNKVTEKGKDVELRCDPISGHTALYWYRQSLGQGLEFLIYFQGNSAPDKSGLPSDRFSAERTGGSVSTLTIQRTQQEDSAVYLCASRQVGLNIQYFGAGTRLSVL.

Only one count was recorded for this clone. The genes are TRBV18 and TRBJ2-7, with a possible D match to TRBD2 (5 bases). CDR1 is KGHSH, CDR2 LQKENI, per germline. The CDR3 length is 14 residues. The ends were cut back, 3 bases at V and 0 bases at J, with 9 bases in the middle. As DNA, the CDR3 is TGTGCCAGCTCACCCAGTCGGGACTCCTACGAGCAGTACTTC. Translation: CASSPSRDSYEQYF. The full variable domain, in which reference TRBV18 and TRBJ2-7 provide the parts outside the CDR3, is NAGVMQNPRHLVRRRGQEARLRCSPMKGHSHVYWYRQLPEEGLKFMVYLQKENIIDESGMPKERFSAEFPKEGPSILRIQQVVRGDSAAYFCASSPSRDSYEQYFGPGTRLTVT.

The V and J genes are TRBV6-1 and TRBJ1-5; D is ambiguous. Germline values: CDR1 MNHNS, CDR2 SASEGT. The ends were cut back, 2 bases at V and 7 bases at J, with 12 bases in the middle. This CDR3 is built from 14 residues. DNA of the CDR3: TGTGCCAGCAGTGAAATTGGGAATGGACAGCCCCAGCATTTT. Translating it yields CASSEIGNGQPQHF.

The chain's CDR3 is CASSLGRPGHTSTDTQYF. The DNA of the CDR3 is TGTGCCAGCAGCTTGGGGCGGCCGGGCCACACTAGCACAGATACGCAGTATTTT. The chain employs TRBV5-4 and TRBJ2-3, with unresolved D. V was cut by 0 bases and J by 0 bases, with 17 bases left in between. CDR3 size: 18 residues. From germline, CDR1 is SGHNT and CDR2 YYREEE (reference sequence).

V usage is TRBV27 and J usage is TRBJ2-3, with TRBD2 matching 16 bases. Germline trimming cut 5 bases from V and 4 bases from J; bases unmatched to any gene: 6. CDR3 length equals 17 residues. The V gene's germline CDR1 is MNHEY and CDR2 SMNVEV (reference sequence). The CDR3 here is CASSAGLAGGLADTQYF. CDR3 in DNA: TGTGCCAGCAGTGCGGGACTAGCGGGAGGGTTGGCAGATACGCAGTATTTT.

This chain uses TRBV4-2 with TRBJ2-1, with 11 bases aligning to TRBD2. CDR1 and CDR2 (germline): LGHNA, YNFKEQ. The CDR3 extends over 14 amino acids. J was trimmed by 4 bases and V by 8 bases; bases with no gene match: 4. As DNA, the CDR3 is TGTGCCAGCTCCGGGACTAGCGGTTACAATGAGCAGTTCTTC. Amino acids: CASSGTSGYNEQFF.

V and J are TRBV19 and TRBJ2-1; the D is unclear. V lost 10 bases and J lost 2, with 12 bases in between. This CDR3 is 13 amino acids long. In germline, CDR1 is LNHDA, CDR2 SQIVND (reference sequence). The CDR3 DNA sequence: TGTGCCACCTCCGTAGGGACCTACAATGAGCAGTTCTTC. Protein product: CATSVGTYNEQFF.

The CDR3, as DNA: TGTGCCAGCAGCCAGTCGCGGGGGGACTATGGCTACACCTTC. Translating gives CASSQSRGDYGYTF. V and J are TRBV4-2 and TRBJ1-2; a possible D gene is TRBD1 (5 bases). Trimming pared 3 bases from V and 3 bases from J, leaving 11 bases between. Looked up from germline, CDR1 is LGHNA and CDR2 is YNFKEQ. The CDR3 runs 14 residues.

This rearrangement joins TRBV2 to TRBJ2-2, with 9 bases aligning to TRBD1. Trimming at V came to 6 bases and at J to 6 bases, leaving 5 bases not matched to a gene. Germline loops: CDR1 SNHLY, CDR2 FYNNEI. This CDR3 has 14 amino acids. The CDR3 is CASRSGTGPGELFF. The DNA for the CDR3 is TGTGCCAGCAGGTCCGGGACAGGGCCCGGGGAGCTGTTTTTT.

J is TRBJ1-5 and V is TRBV4-3; 7 positions match TRBD1. Germline V CDR1 and CDR2: LGHNA, YSLEER. The J segment lost 9 bases and the V segment lost 0 bases, leaving 11 bases of the junction unmatched. CDR3 length: 16 amino acids. This CDR3 is CASSQDVWDSESPQHF. In nucleotides, the CDR3 is TGCGCCAGCAGCCAAGATGTGTGGGACAGCGAATCGCCCCAGCATTTT.

J is TRBJ1-1 and V is TRBV5-1; 7 bases agree with TRBD1. Unmatched junction bases numbered 6, after V lost 0 bases and J lost 4 bases. The CDR3 length is 15 residues. Germline loops: CDR1 SGHRS, CDR2 YFSETQ. The chain's CDR3 is CASSLVGQESTEAFF. CDR3 in DNA: TGCGCCAGCAGCTTGGTTGGACAGGAGAGCACTGAAGCTTTCTTT.

The chain has TRBV3-1 (or the pseudogene TRBV3-2) and TRBJ1-1; D is undetermined. The V and J ends lost 3 bases and 2 bases respectively, with 7 bases between them. Germline values: CDR1 LGHDT, CDR2 YNNKEL (reference sequence). The CDR3 totals 13 residues. The CDR3 loop reads CASSQTRNTEAFF. CDR3 nucleotide sequence: TGTGCCAGCAGCCAGACGCGAAACACTGAAGCTTTCTTT.

J is TRBJ2-5 and V is TRBV11-2, with 9 bases fitting TRBD1. The CDR3 has 14 residues. J was trimmed by 7 bases and V by 5 bases; bases with no gene match: 8. CDR1 is SGHAT, CDR2 FQNNGV, per germline. The CDR3 here is CASSAPGQGWTQYF. CDR3 DNA: TGTGCCAGCAGCGCTCCGGGACAGGGATGGACCCAGTACTTC.

V gene TRBV7-3 combines with J gene TRBJ2-1, with 7 bases fitting TRBD2. The CDR3 runs 12 residues. The germline V gene encodes CDR1 SGHTA and CDR2 FQGTGA. V was pared by 3 bases and J by 9 bases, with 2 bases of the junction left unmatched. The CDR3 DNA reads as TGTGCCAGCAGCTTCGAGCGGGGTGAGCAGTTCTTC. Residues: CASSFERGEQFF.

The V call is TRBV7-2, the J call TRBJ2-3, with D maybe TRBD1 (6 bases). Per the germline V gene, CDR1 is SGHTA and CDR2 is FQGNSA. This CDR3 contains 17 residues. V gave up 5 bases and J gave up 1 base, with 19 bases separating them. In DNA, the CDR3 is TGTGCCAGCAGCCCCAGGGGAGAGTGGCGAGGCACAGATACGCAGTATTTT. This encodes CASSPRGEWRGTDTQYF.

The V and J genes are TRBV6-2 or TRBV6-3 and TRBJ1-4, with TRBD1 identical over 9 bases. Germline V CDR1 and CDR2: MNHEY, SVGEGT. V was clipped by 5 bases and J by 3 bases; unmatched bases: 19. The CDR3 has 20 amino acids. CDR3 in DNA: TGTGCCAGCAGTGATATACCGGGACAGGGACTTACCGGACCTAATGAAAAACTGTTTTTT. It translates to CASSDIPGQGLTGPNEKLFF.

The V call is TRBV7-9, the J call TRBJ1-1; no reliable D call. CDR3 length: 13 residues. V was cut by 5 bases and J by 2 bases, with 9 bases left in between. Germline-derived CDR1 and CDR2 are SEHNR and FQNEAQ (reference sequence). CDR3 region: CASSAGLNTEAFF. The CDR3, as DNA: TGTGCCAGCAGCGCGGGCCTCAACACTGAAGCTTTCTTT. Combining the CDR3 with reference TRBV7-9 and TRBJ1-1 gives the whole variable domain DTGVSQNPRHKITKRGQNVTFRCDPISEHNRLYWYRQTLGQGPEFLTYFQNEAQLEKSRLLSDRFSAERPKGSFSTLEIQRTEQGDSAMYLCASSAGLNTEAFFGQGTRLTVV.

This clone has only a few counts. V usage is TRBV7-3 and J usage is TRBJ2-2; TRBD2 matches 11 bases. This CDR3 is built from 18 residues. Germline lookup yields CDR1 SGHTA and CDR2 FQGTGA. The V and J ends lost 5 bases and 1 base, in that order; junction bases with no gene match: 9. CDR3 amino acids: CASSPNRLAGGNTGELFF. CDR3 nucleotide sequence: TGTGCCAGCAGCCCGAACAGGCTAGCGGGAGGGAACACCGGGGAGCTGTTTTTT.

The chain employs TRBV7-9 and TRBJ2-3; D may be TRBD2 (5 bases). Deletions cut 3 bases from V and 2 bases from J, with 12 bases between. This CDR3 region has 15 residues. Germline CDR1 is SEHNR and CDR2 is FQNEAQ (reference sequence). CDR3: CASSFLSGSTDTQYF. The CDR3 nucleotides are TGTGCCAGCAGCTTCCTAAGCGGTTCCACAGATACGCAGTATTTT.

This chain links TRBV4-2 with TRBJ1-2; 7 positions agree with TRBD1. Germline V gives CDR1 LGHNA, CDR2 YNFKEQ. V trimming: 0 bases; J trimming: 4 bases; junction bases outside the gene matches: 5. This CDR3 is built from 15 residues. The CDR3 DNA is TGTGCCAGCAGCCAAGAACCAGGGGGGATCTATGGCTACACCTTC. This sequence encodes CASSQEPGGIYGYTF.

This clone was seen just once. The chain links TRBV28 to TRBJ1-3; 7 bases line up with TRBD1. CDR1 and CDR2 (germline): MDHEN, SYDVKM. The CDR3 totals 15 residues. With V trimmed by 10 bases and J by 0 bases, 9 bases remained unmatched. The CDR3 region is CATSGTASSGNTIYF. The CDR3, as DNA: TGTGCCACCTCCGGGACAGCGAGCTCTGGAAACACCATATATTTT.

CDR3 sequence: CASSPGTPREDQPQHF. The CDR3 DNA follows: TGTGCCAGCTCGCCCGGGACACCAAGAGAGGATCAGCCCCAGCATTTT. The chain is built from TRBV18 and TRBJ1-5, with D perhaps TRBD1 (6 bases). The CDR3 spans 16 residues. V dropped 6 bases and J dropped 5 bases, with 20 bases sitting between them. From germline, CDR1 is KGHSH and CDR2 LQKENI.

V gene TRBV5-1 combines with J gene TRBJ1-2; D is uncertain. The V end was cut by 4 bases, the J end by 8 bases, with 18 bases between. This CDR3 is built from 14 residues. The V gene's germline CDR1 is SGHRS and CDR2 YFSETQ. The CDR3 sequence is CASSRWTPDWGYTF. The CDR3 coding sequence is TGCGCCAGCAGCCGCTGGACCCCGGATTGGGGCTACACCTTC.